These 16 T cell receptor beta chains were sequenced from one sample in a study of T cells in Graves' hyperthyroidism and ophthalmopathy. Amplified TCR beta CDR3 regions came from RNA transcripts. An initial round of RT-PCR targeting the TCR CDR3 relied on the HTBI primer set. Via MiXCR, TCRdb re-called the multiplex PCR reads, giving one row per CDR3 protein. This sample has about 690,000 distinct CDR3 sequences, with 17% found just once. The sample taken for sequencing was blood. The receptors here all came from a man between 45 and 60 years old with Graves' hyperthyroidism.

In this sample, this clonotype turned up many times. V is TRBV27 and J is TRBJ2-3; 7 bases map to TRBD1. The CDR3 is made up of 16 amino acids. The junction had 8 bases not matched to a gene; V was cut back by 3 bases and J by 2 bases. Germline CDR1 is MNHEY and CDR2 is SMNVEV (reference sequence). CDR3 protein: CASSFGQDRATDTQYF. The CDR3 bases are TGTGCCAGCAGTTTTGGGCAAGACAGGGCCACAGATACGCAGTATTTT.

For this clonotype: It may be a read error: a sequence one base away is much more abundant. The chain links TRBV11-2 to TRBJ1-6; 7 bases line up with TRBD1. Germline V gene data show CDR1 as SGHAT and CDR2 as FQNNGV. CDR3 length: 14 residues. The CDR3 is CAGSRQGSNSPLHF. The CDR3 bases are TGTGCCGGCAGCCGACAGGGAAGTAATTCACCCCTCCACTTT.

This clonotype was counted once. This may come from a read error, since a much larger clone is one base off. The chain couples TRBV28 to TRBJ2-7, with D possibly called TRBD1 or TRBD2 (5 bases each). V was clipped by 3 bases and J by 0 bases, with 12 bases between them. The CDR3 extends over 15 amino acids. Germline assignment: CDR1 MDHEN and CDR2 SYDVKM. The CDR3 DNA reads as TGTGCCAGCAGTTTCGGGGCGAGGAGCTCCTACGAGCAGTACTTC. Translated, it gives CASSFGARSSYEQYF.

The chain combines TRBV9 with TRBJ2-3; tentatively, D is TRBD2 (5 bases). CDR1 is SGDLS and CDR2 is YYNGEE in the germline V gene. V lost 4 bases to trimming and J lost 4 bases, with 19 bases between them. The CDR3 has 16 amino acids. This CDR3 is CASSLPPRGQSDTQYF. CDR3 DNA: TGTGCCAGCAGCCTACCGCCGAGAGGGCAGTCAGATACGCAGTATTTT.

This clonotype was seen ten or more times. This CDR3 is CASSLSRDEQFF. Written as DNA, the CDR3 is TGTGCCAGCAGTTTATCTCGGGATGAGCAGTTCTTC. The chain uses TRBV12-3 or TRBV12-4 and TRBJ2-1; unclear D gene. The CDR3 length is 12 residues. Trimming left V 2 bases short and J 8 bases short, with 7 bases between.

This clonotype was detected many times. This chain connects TRBV29-1 to TRBJ1-2, with D possibly matching TRBD1 (6 bases). V lost 6 bases to trimming and J lost 7 bases, with 18 bases between them. CDR1 is SQVTM and CDR2 is ANQGSEA in the germline V gene. This CDR3 has 13 residues. The CDR3 bases are TGCAGCGTGGGGGGCCGGGGATTTAGTGGCTACACCTTC. It yields the protein CSVGGRGFSGYTF.

V gene TRBV5-5 combines with J gene TRBJ2-3; unclear D gene. V was shortened by 2 bases and J by 0 bases, with 10 bases between the two germline ends. The CDR3 covers 15 residues. From germline, CDR1 is SGHKS and CDR2 YYEKEE (reference sequence). CDR3 DNA: TGTGCCAGCAGCTTCGGCGGATCTAGCACAGATACGCAGTATTTT. Its protein product is CASSFGGSSTDTQYF.

The CDR3 nucleotides read TGTGCCAGTACCGACACAGGACCCTCCTATAATTCACCCCTCCACTTT. Translated: CASTDTGPSYNSPLHF. The genes are TRBV19 and TRBJ1-6, with a possible D match to TRBD1 (5 bases). Germline CDR1 is LNHDA and CDR2 is SQIVND (reference sequence). The CDR3 has 16 residues. The V and J ends lost 7 bases and 0 bases respectively, with 13 bases between them.

This clonotype was counted between two and nine times. This chain links TRBV7-9 with TRBJ1-3, with 7 bases identical to TRBD1. This CDR3 has 15 residues. Germline CDR1 is SEHNR and CDR2 is FQNEAQ (reference sequence). V gave up 5 bases and J gave up 0 bases; unmatched junction bases: 4. CDR3 amino acids: CASSDSGGSGNTIYF. Here the CDR3 DNA reads TGTGCCAGCAGCGATTCAGGGGGCTCTGGAAACACCATATATTTT.

As to this clonotype: This may stem from a read error, because a much larger clone lies one nucleotide away. The chain couples TRBV27 to TRBJ2-5, with 9 nucleotides matching TRBD1. J gave up 4 bases and V 6 bases, and 12 bases lay outside the gene matches. This CDR3 has 16 residues. Germline V gives CDR1 MNHEY, CDR2 SMNVEV (reference sequence). In nucleotides, the CDR3 is TGTGCCAGCAGGCCGGAAGACAGGGGGTACCTAGAGACCCAGTACTTC. Amino acid sequence: CASRPEDRGYLETQYF.

The CDR3 DNA sequence: TGTGCCAGTAGTATCTATAATGGCGGTCCCACAGATACGCAGTATTTT. It is translated as CASSIYNGGPTDTQYF. J is TRBJ2-3 and V is TRBV19, with unresolved D. The CDR3 has 16 residues. The germline CDR1 and CDR2 sequences are LNHDA and SQIVND (reference sequence). With 3 bases removed from V and 2 bases from J, the gap between germline ends came to 15 bases.

The rearrangement links TRBV10-1 to TRBJ2-7, with TRBD1 identical over 7 bases. Trimming cost V 7 bases and J 5 bases; bases outside gene matches: 17. Germline V lookup: CDR1 WNHNN, CDR2 SYGVQD (reference sequence). The CDR3 spans 16 residues. The CDR3: CASIITRTGQFDEQYF. CDR3 bases: TGCGCCAGCATAATCACCCGGACAGGTCAATTCGACGAGCAGTACTTC.

The chain has TRBV6-5 and TRBJ2-2; D is possibly TRBD1 (6 bases). Trimming pared 10 bases from V and 0 bases from J, leaving 12 bases between. CDR3 size: 14 residues. Germline V CDR1 and CDR2: MNHEY, SVGAGI. The CDR3 DNA sequence: TGTGCCACCCTGGACAGTCCGAACACCGGGGAGCTGTTTTTT. It is translated as CATLDSPNTGELFF.

This clonotype was counted only a few times. This rearrangement joins TRBV19 to TRBJ1-5; 9 bases are a match to TRBD1. V lost 5 bases to trimming and J lost 5 bases; unmatched junction nucleotides: 10. CDR1 is LNHDA and CDR2 is SQIVND in the germline V gene (reference sequence). The CDR3 spans 16 residues. The CDR3 sequence: CASSVNSQGADQPQHF. The CDR3 DNA follows: TGTGCCAGTAGTGTCAATTCACAGGGGGCAGATCAGCCCCAGCATTTT.

This clonotype was recorded many times. The rearrangement joins TRBV28 to TRBJ2-7; TRBD2 matches 7 bases. The CDR3 has 14 amino acids. Germline-derived CDR1 and CDR2 are MDHEN and SYDVKM. V lost 5 bases, J lost 0 bases, and 4 bases stayed unmatched. The CDR3 region has the DNA TGTGCCAGCAGTCCCCGGGACTACTCCTACGAGCAGTACTTC. It translates to CASSPRDYSYEQYF.

This clonotype was observed many times. The rearrangement links TRBV20-1 to TRBJ2-3, with D perhaps TRBD1 (6 bases). The CDR3 contains 15 residues. CDR1 and CDR2 (germline): DFQATT, SNEGSKA (reference sequence). V shed 6 bases and J shed 0 bases, with 16 bases lying between them. The CDR3, as DNA: TGCAGTGCCACCTTTCGGGACAAAAGCACAGATACGCAGTATTTT. This sequence encodes CSATFRDKSTDTQYF.